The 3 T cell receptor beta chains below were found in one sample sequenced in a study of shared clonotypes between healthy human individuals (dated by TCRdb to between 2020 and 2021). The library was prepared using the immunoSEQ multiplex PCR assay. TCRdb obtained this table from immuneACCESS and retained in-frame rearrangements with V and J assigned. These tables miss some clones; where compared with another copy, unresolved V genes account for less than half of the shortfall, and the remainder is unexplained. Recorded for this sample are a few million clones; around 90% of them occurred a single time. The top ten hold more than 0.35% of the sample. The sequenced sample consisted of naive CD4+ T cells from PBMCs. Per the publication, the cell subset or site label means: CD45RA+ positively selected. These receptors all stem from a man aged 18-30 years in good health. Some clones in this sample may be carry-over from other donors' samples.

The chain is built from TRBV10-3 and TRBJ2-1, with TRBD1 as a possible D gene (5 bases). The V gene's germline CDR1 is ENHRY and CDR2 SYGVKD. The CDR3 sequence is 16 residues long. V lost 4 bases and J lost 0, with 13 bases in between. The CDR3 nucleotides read TGTGCCATCAGTGGGAGACAGAGTCTCTCCTACAATGAGCAGTTCTTC. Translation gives CAISGRQSLSYNEQFF.

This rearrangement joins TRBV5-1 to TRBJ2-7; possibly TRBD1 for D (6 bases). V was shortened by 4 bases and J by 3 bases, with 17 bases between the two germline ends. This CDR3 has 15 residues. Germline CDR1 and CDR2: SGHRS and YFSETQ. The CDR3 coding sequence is TGCGCCAGCAGCGCAACAGGGAGTACTAACTACGAGCAGTACTTC. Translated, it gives CASSATGSTNYEQYF. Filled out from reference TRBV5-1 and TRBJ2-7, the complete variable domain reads KAGVTQTPRYLIKTRGQQVTLSCSPISGHRSVSWYQQTPGQGLQFLFEYFSETQRNKGNFPGRFSGRQFSNSRSEMNVSTLELGDSALYLCASSATGSTNYEQYFGPGTRLTVT.

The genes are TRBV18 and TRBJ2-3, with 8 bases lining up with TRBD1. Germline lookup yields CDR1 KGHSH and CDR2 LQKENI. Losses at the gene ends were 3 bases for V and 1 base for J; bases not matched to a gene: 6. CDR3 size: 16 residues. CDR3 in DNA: TGTGCCAGCTCACCGCAGGGGGCGATGGGCACAGATACGCAGTATTTT. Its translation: CASSPQGAMGTDTQYF.